This T cell receptor (beta chain) originates from a study of CD8+ T cells in alopecia areata (dated by TCRdb to about 2018). About the study as a whole: Treated patients were enrolled in an open-label pilot trial of oral tofacitinib at 5 to 10 mg twice daily for moderate-to-severe alopecia areata. Tofacitinib was given for 6 to 18 months, followed by 6 months of follow-up off drug to assess delayed response and recurrence. Disease severity in treated patients was measured with the SALT score, which quantifies the percentage of affected scalp surface area. To study T cell clonal expansion in alopecia areata, the researchers applied high-throughput TCRbeta sequencing to both the C3H/HeJ mouse model and human patients. On the human side, TCRbeta sequencing was run on scalp tissue and on sorted CD4+ and CD8+ peripheral blood T cells from healthy controls and from alopecia areata patients with either patchy or totalis/universalis disease. Biopsies were taken from tofacitinib-treated patients at baseline and at 4 and 24 weeks of treatment, and a later scalp biopsy was taken in several of the tofacitinib-treated patients. Clonality in the scalp was compared among normal scalp (n=4), patchy alopecia areata scalp (n=8), and alopecia totalis/universalis scalp (n=8). RNA was obtained with the PAXgene miRNA kit for fixed scalp, the miRNeasy kit for PBMCs, and the RNeasy kit for mouse skin. immunoSEQ multiplex PCR using 35 Vbeta forward primers and 13 Jbeta reverse primers was used to amplify TCRbeta CDR3 regions.

Results the study describes overall, beyond this receptor: Compared with normal scalp, lesional scalp, particularly in alopecia totalis/universalis, had higher clonality and more expanded CD8+ clones, which suggests antigenic drive. Scalp clonality and the number of expanded CD8+ clones among the top 100 scalp clones were significantly decreased by tofacitinib. Unlike mouse skin, where gammadelta T cells dominate, normal human skin contains resident alphabeta T cells that get sequenced too, which complicates analysis of the scalp TCR repertoire. Shared TCR sequences between patients were less evident than in mice, which may be partly attributable to HLA diversity in the patient population. During tofacitinib treatment, many expanded lesional clones stuck around in both scalp and blood, and this persistence may partly explain why relapse happens after treatment is stopped. Because the treated cohort was small and included a single nonresponder, larger studies are needed to assess links between baseline CD8+ expansion and response.

Library creation used the immunoSEQ multiplex PCR assay. RNA was extracted from all samples and reverse transcribed into cDNA as template for TCR sequencing. First-strand cDNA was synthesized with SuperScript III using a 2:1 mix of oligo-dT and random hexamers. Amplification bias was assessed with a synthetic immune receptor repertoire, and residual bias was removed computationally. On the authors' methods: After raw reads were preprocessed to remove errors, the CDR3 was defined following IMGT conventions as running from the conserved cysteine to phenylalanine. Clonality was calculated as 1 minus Shannon entropy normalized by log2 of the number of productive unique TCRs. Scalp TCRbeta sequences were cross-referenced with sorted blood CD4 and CD8 repertoires so that the CD4 or CD8 identity of scalp clones could be inferred. TCRdb limited this immuneACCESS table to in-frame rearrangements with V and J called. A share of clones is missing; checked studies link under half to unresolved V genes, and the rest is unexplained. V and J calls plus clone size are reproduced from that table; the DNA served to infer D and trimming. The sample has some 180,000 clones on record, about 51% of them singletons. The leading ten clones occupy roughly a tenth of the sample.

The sample's treatment or condition label is to be understood as: oral pan-JAK inhibitor, 5-10 mg twice daily. From alopecia areata patients, peripheral blood was collected along with lesional scalp punch biopsies. PBMCs were isolated by density centrifugation and stained for CD3, CD4 and CD8, and CD4+ and CD8+ T cells were sorted on a FACSAria. In this sample, this clone turned up a few times. Its recognized antigen is unknown. Qualities for individual bases were not recorded, and no much larger clone is one base off. The sample here was CD8+ T cells sorted from blood, taken at approximately week 52, from a patient treated with tofacitinib. The origin of this receptor is a human donor with alopecia areata.

The nucleotide sequence reads TGCGCCAGCAGCTTGGCCCCGGCAGGACCTAACTATGGCTACACCTTC. This sequence encodes CASSLAPAGPNYGYTF. The chain employs TRBV5-1 and TRBJ1-2; no D gene call is confident. Reading the germline V gene gives CDR1 SGHRS and CDR2 YFSETQ. The CDR3, from cysteine to phenylalanine, totals 16 residues. The sequence is cut down to CDR3 DNA, 48 bases in frame from base 1. The V and J ends are trimmed by 0 bases and 0 bases, leaving 12 bases between them.